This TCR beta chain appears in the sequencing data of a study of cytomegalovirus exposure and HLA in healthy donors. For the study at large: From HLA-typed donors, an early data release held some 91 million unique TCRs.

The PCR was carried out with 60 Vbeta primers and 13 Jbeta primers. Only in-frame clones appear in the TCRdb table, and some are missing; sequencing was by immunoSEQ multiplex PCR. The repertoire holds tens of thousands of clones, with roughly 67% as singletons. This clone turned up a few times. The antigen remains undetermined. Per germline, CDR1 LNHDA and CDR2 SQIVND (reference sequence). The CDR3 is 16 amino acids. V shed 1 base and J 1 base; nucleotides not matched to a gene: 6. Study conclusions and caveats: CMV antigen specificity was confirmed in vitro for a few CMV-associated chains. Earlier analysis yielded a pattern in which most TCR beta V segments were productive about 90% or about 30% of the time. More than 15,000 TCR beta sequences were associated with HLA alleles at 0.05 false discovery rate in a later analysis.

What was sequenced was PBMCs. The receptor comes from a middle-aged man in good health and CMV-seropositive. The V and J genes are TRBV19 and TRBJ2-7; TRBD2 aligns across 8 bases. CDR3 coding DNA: TGTGCCAGTAGTATAGTAAGCGGGGGACTATCCTACGAGCAGTACTTC. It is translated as CASSIVSGGLSYEQYF.